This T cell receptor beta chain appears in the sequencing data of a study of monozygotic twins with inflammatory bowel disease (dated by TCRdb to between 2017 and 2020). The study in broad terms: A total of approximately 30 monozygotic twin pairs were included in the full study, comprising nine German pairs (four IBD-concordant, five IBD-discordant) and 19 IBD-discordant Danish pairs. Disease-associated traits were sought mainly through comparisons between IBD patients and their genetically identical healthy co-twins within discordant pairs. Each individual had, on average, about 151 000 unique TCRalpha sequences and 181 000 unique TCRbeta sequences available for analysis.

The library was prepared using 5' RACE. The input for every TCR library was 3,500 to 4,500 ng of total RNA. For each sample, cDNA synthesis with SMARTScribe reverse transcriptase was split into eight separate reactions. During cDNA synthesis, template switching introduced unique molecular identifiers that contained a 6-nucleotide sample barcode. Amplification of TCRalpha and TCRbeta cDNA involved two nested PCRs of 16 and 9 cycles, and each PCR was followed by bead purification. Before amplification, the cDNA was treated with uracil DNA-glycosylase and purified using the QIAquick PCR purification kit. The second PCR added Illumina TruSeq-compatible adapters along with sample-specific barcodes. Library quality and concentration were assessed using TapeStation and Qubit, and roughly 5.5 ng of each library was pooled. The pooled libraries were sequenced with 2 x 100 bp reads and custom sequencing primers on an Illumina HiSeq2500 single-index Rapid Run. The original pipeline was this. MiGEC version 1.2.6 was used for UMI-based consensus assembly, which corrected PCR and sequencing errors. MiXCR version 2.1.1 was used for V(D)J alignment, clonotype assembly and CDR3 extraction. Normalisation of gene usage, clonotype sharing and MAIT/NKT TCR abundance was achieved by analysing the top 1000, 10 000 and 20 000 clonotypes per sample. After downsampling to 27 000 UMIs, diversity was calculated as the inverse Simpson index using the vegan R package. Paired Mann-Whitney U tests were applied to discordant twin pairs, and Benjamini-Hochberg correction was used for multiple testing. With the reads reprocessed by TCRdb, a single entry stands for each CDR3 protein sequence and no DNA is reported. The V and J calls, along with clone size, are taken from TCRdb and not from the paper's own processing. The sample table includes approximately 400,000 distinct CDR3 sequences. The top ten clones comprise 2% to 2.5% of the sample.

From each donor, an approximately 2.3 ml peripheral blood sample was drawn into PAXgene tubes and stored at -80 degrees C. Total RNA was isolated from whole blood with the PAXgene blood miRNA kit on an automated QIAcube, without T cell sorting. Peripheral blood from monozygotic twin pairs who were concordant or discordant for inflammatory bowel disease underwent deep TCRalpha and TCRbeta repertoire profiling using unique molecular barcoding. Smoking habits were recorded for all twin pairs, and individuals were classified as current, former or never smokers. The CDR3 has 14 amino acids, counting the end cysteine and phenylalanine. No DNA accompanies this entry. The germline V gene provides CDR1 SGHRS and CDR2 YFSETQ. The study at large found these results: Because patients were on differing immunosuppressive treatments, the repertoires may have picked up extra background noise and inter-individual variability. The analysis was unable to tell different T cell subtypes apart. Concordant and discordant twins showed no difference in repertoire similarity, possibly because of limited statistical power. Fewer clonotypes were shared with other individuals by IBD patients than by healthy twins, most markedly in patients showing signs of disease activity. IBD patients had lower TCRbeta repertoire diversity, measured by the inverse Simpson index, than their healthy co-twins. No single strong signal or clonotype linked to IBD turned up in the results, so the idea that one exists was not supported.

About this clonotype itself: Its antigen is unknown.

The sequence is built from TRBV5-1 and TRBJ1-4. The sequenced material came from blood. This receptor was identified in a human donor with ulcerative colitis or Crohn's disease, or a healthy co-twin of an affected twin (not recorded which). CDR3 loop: CASSGKGSNEKLFF.